These T cell receptor beta chains were read from a single sample in a study of beta chain features in type 1 diabetes. The method was immunoSEQ multiplex PCR; TCRdb's version includes in-frame clones alone and lacks a portion of them. The sample yields hundreds of thousands of clones, over 11% seen once. Sequencing was performed on naive CD4+ T cells from blood. The receptor set was obtained from a young man with type 1 diabetes. The CDR3 runs from the conserved cysteine through the conserved F or W. The D gene is left open where the match is weak. Size values are once, few and many counts, or a class for expanded clones, and some rows have none.

V	size	J	D	DNA	CDR3
TRBV4-3	.	TRBJ2-3	.	TGCGCCAGCAGCCCCGGGGTTCAGGCAGATACGCAGTATTTT	CASSPGVQADTQYF
TRBV20-1	few	TRBJ2-7	.	TGCAGTGCTACTCACTCCTACGAGCAGTACTTC	CSATHSYEQYF
TRBV5-4	.	TRBJ1-3	.	TGTGCCAGCAGCTTGTCAGGGACTGGAAACACCATATATTTT	CASSLSGTGNTIYF
TRBV5-1	few	TRBJ2-7	.	TGCGCCAGCAGCGTCGAGGACAGCCTAAGGGAGCAGTACTTC	CASSVEDSLREQYF
TRBV10-3	.	TRBJ1-6	.	TGTGCCATCAGTGAGTCGCAGGGAGGAGGCTCACCCCTCCACTTT	CAISESQGGGSPLHF
TRBV29-1	.	TRBJ1-1	.	TGCAGCGCCGTAAAGTCTGGGGGGAACACTGAAGCTTTCTTT	CSAVKSGGNTEAFF
TRBV29-1	few	TRBJ1-2	.	TGCAGCGTTGCGCGGGACGGAGCTAACTATGGCTACACCTTC	CSVARDGANYGYTF
TRBV4-2	.	TRBJ2-7	.	TGTGCCAGCAGCCAAGAGGGGCAAGCGGGTGACTCCTACGAGCAGTACTTC	CASSQEGQAGDSYEQYF
TRBV10-3	few	TRBJ2-7	.	TGTGCCACCTCCGGGCCAAGCATTCAGTCGGACGAGCAGTACTTC	CATSGPSIQSDEQYF
TRBV9	few	TRBJ2-1	.	TGTGCCACCGGAGGGACCGATGAGCAGTTCTTC	CATGGTDEQFF
TRBV7-2	.	TRBJ2-3	.	TGTGCCAGCAGCTTACAGCGCGGCATCACAGATACGCAGTATTTT	CASSLQRGITDTQYF
TRBV27	few	TRBJ2-3	.	TGTGCCAGCAGTCCGAGGAGGGGCACAGATACGCAGTATTTT	CASSPRRGTDTQYF
TRBV2	.	TRBJ1-5	TRBD1	TGTGCCAGCCGGACAGGGCCTATCTCGCAGCCCCAGCATTTT	CASRTGPISQPQHF
TRBV11-2	few	TRBJ2-5	.	TGTGCCAGCAGCTTACTCCGCCAAGAGACCCAGTACTTC	CASSLLRQETQYF
TRBV18	.	TRBJ1-1	.	TGTGCCAGCTCACCACCGTCGAAGGGGTTGGCTGAAGCTTTCTTT	CASSPPSKGLAEAFF
TRBV28	few	TRBJ2-7	TRBD1	TGTGCCAGCAGTTCACCCGGGACAGGGACTTACGAGCAGTACTTC	CASSSPGTGTYEQYF
TRBV29-1	.	TRBJ1-3	TRBD1	TGCAGCGTTCCTCACAGGGGCCCCTCTGGAAACACCATATATTTT	CSVPHRGPSGNTIYF
TRBV30	.	TRBJ2-5	.	TGTGCCTGGAGCTCTAAGACCCAGTACTTC	CAWSSKTQYF
TRBV6-6	.	TRBJ1-1	.	TGTGCCAGCAGTGGAAGGGGGTCGGAGCACACTGAAGCTTTCTTT	CASSGRGSEHTEAFF
TRBV10-3	.	TRBJ2-3	TRBD2	TGTGCCATCAGTGTGGGACTAGCGGGCTCCCGCACAGATACGCAGTATTTT	CAISVGLAGSRTDTQYF
TRBV7-3	.	TRBJ2-3	.	TGTGCCAGCAGCTTAACTGGAGATACGCAGTATTTT	CASSLTGDTQYF
TRBV29-1	.	TRBJ1-2	.	TGCAGCGTTGCCCCGAGGTGGGGGGTCCGGTATGGCTACACCTTC	CSVAPRWGVRYGYTF
TRBV9	.	TRBJ2-1	.	TGTGCCAGCAGCGTACGTTCTGAGAGGGCTAATGAGCAGTTCTTC	CASSVRSERANEQFF
TRBV28	.	TRBJ1-4	.	TGTGCCAGCCTTCAGTCAGCGGACGAAAAACTGTTTTTT	CASLQSADEKLFF
TRBV30	few	TRBJ1-5	.	TGTGCCTGGAGTTTGGGATCTTCCTACAATCAGCCCCAGCATTTT	CAWSLGSSYNQPQHF
TRBV7-3	few	TRBJ2-7	.	TGTGCCAGCAGCTTAAACAGTCAGTGGGAGCAGTACTTC	CASSLNSQWEQYF
TRBV28	.	TRBJ1-2	TRBD1	TGTGCCAGCAGTCCGACAGACAGGGAGCGCTACACCTTC	CASSPTDRERYTF
TRBV6-6	few	TRBJ1-2	.	TGTGCCAGCAGTCCGACTAGGAGTGGCTACACCTTC	CASSPTRSGYTF
TRBV6-1	.	TRBJ2-5	TRBD1	TGTGCCAGCAGTGCAACGACAGGGGTTAGAGAGACCCAGTACTTC	CASSATTGVRETQYF
TRBV11-2	few	TRBJ2-2	TRBD1	TGTGCCAGCAGCTCCGGGACAGGGCAATTCGGGGAGCTGTTTTTT	CASSSGTGQFGELFF
TRBV18	few	TRBJ2-3	.	TGTGCCAGCTCACCCAACCCCAACACAGATACGCAGTATTTT	CASSPNPNTDTQYF
TRBV2	few	TRBJ2-3	.	TGTGCCAGCGGACTCAGCACAGATACGCAGTATTTT	CASGLSTDTQYF
TRBV25-1	.	TRBJ2-5	.	TGTGCCAGCAGTCGACCAGGGGAGACCCAGTACTTC	CASSRPGETQYF
TRBV19	.	TRBJ2-7	TRBD2	TGTGCCAGTAGTATCGGTACTAGCGGGACCTACGAGCAGTACTTC	CASSIGTSGTYEQYF
TRBV27	.	TRBJ1-6	.	TGTGCCAGCAGTTTAATCGGGTCACCCCTCCACTTT	CASSLIGSPLHF
TRBV5-4	few	TRBJ2-3	.	TGTGCCAGCAGCTTGGCTGGGACTAGCACAGATACGCAGTATTTT	CASSLAGTSTDTQYF
TRBV15	.	TRBJ2-7	.	TGTGCCACTACCCGGGACGTGTCCTACGAGCAGTACTTC	CATTRDVSYEQYF
TRBV27	.	TRBJ2-2	TRBD1	TGTGCCAGCAGTCTAGGACAGGGGGCGGGCCACACCGGGGAGCTGTTTTTT	CASSLGQGAGHTGELFF
TRBV29-1	.	TRBJ2-5	.	TGCAGCGTTCTACAGGTACAAGAGACCCAGTACTTC	CSVLQVQETQYF
TRBV27	few	TRBJ2-2	TRBD1	TGTGCCAGCAGTCAGGGACAGGAAGGCACCGGGGAGCTGTTTTTT	CASSQGQEGTGELFF
TRBV6-5	few	TRBJ2-7	TRBD1	TGTGCCAGCAGTACGCCGGGACAGATCTACGAGCAGTACTTC	CASSTPGQIYEQYF
TRBV25-1	few	TRBJ2-3	TRBD2	TGTGCCAGCAGTATGCCCGGGACTAGCGGGAGGGCGGATACGCAGTATTTT	CASSMPGTSGRADTQYF
TRBV7-2	few	TRBJ2-7	.	TGTGCCAGCAGCAGGTTTGGGGGGCGCGGATCCTACGAGCAGTACTTC	CASSRFGGRGSYEQYF
TRBV9	.	TRBJ1-5	.	TGTGCCAGCAGCGTAGACGGGCAAAGCAATCAGCCCCAGCATTTT	CASSVDGQSNQPQHF
TRBV27	.	TRBJ2-7	TRBD2	TGTGCCAGCAGTTCCGTAAGCGGGAGTTGGGGCGAGCAGTACTTC	CASSSVSGSWGEQYF
TRBV6-5	.	TRBJ2-5	TRBD2	TGTGCCAGCAGTTCTCCCCTAGCGGGACGTCAAGAGACCCAGTACTTC	CASSSPLAGRQETQYF
TRBV9	.	TRBJ1-5	.	TGTGCCAGCAGCGCAGACAGCAACCCTAGCAATCAGCCCCAGCATTTT	CASSADSNPSNQPQHF